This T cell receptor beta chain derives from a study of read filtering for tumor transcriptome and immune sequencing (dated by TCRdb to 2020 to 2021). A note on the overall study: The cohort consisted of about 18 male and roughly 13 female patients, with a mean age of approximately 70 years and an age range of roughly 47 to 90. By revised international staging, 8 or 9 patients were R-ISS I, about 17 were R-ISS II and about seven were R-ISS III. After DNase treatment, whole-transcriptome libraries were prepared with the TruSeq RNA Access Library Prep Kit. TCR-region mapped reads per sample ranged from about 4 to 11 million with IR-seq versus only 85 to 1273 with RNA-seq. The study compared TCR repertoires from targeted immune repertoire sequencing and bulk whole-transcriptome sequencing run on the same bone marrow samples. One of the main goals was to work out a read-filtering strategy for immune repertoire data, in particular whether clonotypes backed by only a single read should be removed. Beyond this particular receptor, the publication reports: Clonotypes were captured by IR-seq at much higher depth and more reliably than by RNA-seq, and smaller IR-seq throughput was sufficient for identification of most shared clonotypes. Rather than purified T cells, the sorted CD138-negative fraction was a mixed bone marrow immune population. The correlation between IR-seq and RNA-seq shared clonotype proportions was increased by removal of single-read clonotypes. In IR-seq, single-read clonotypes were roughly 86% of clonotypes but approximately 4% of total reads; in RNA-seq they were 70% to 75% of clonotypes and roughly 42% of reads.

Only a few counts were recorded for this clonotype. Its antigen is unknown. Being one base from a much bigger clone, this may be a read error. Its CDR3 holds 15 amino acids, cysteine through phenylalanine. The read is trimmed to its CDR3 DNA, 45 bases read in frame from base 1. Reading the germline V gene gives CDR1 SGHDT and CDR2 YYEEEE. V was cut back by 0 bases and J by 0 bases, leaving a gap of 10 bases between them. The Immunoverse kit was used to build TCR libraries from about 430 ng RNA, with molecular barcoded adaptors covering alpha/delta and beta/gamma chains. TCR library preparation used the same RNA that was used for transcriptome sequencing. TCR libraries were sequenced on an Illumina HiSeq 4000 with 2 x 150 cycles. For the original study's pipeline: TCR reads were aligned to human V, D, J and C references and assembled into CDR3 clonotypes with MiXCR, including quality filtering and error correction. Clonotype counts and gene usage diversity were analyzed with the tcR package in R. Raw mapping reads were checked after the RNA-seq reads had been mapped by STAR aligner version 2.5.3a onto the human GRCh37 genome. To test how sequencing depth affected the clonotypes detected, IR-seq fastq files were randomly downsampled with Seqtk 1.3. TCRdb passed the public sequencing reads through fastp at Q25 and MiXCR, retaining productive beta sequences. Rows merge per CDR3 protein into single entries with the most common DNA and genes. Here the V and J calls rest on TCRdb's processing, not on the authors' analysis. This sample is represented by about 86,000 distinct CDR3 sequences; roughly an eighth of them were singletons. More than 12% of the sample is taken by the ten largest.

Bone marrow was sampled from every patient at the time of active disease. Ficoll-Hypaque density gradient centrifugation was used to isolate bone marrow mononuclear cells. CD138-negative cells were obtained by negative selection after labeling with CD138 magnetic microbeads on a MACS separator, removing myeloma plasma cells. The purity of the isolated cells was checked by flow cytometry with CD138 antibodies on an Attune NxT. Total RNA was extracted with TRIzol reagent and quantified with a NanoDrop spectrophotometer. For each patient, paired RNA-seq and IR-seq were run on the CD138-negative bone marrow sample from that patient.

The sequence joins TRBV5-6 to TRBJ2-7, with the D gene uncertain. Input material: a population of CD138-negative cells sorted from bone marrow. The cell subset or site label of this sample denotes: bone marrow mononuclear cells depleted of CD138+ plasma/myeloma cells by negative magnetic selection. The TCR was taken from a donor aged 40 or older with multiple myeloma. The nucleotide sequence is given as TGTGCCAGCAGCTTGGCGCGGAGAAGCTCCTACGAGCAGTACTTC. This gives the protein CASSLARRSSYEQYF.